The T cell receptor beta chain described here comes from a study of identifying expanded T cells in peripheral blood. Overall study findings and caveats: Over about two and four weeks, about 15 and 18 clones changed, versus roughly 1.2 between replicates. Across healthy donors, higher total template counts meant significantly greater roughly 2-week count variance.

TCRdb's copy holds only in-frame clones and misses some; the assay was immunoSEQ multiplex PCR. The sample has under 70,000 clones; roughly 86% are singletons. No infections or other immune events were documented during collection. Germline V lookup: CDR1 MRHNA, CDR2 SNTAGT. This CDR3 comprises 15 residues. V was pared by 6 bases and J by 5 bases, with 8 bases of the junction left unmatched. To note about this clone: What it binds is unknown.

The rearrangement uses TRBV6-4 and TRBJ2-3, with TRBD2 identical over 10 bases. The TCR sequence derives from a person aged 18 to 70 in good health. Sequenced sample: blood. CDR3 in DNA: TGTGCCAGCAGCCCACTAGCGGGGAGGGGAGATACGCAGTATTTT. As protein: CASSPLAGRGDTQYF.